This T cell receptor beta chain came from a study of control samples from healthy donors and cancer patients (TCRdb year 2020). The CDR3, from cysteine to phenylalanine, totals 12 residues. Only the CDR3 region is kept as DNA, spanning 36 bases read in frame from base 1. Per the germline V gene, SGHTS is the CDR1 and YDEGEE is the CDR2. V ends up 7 bases short and J 6 bases short, with an unmatched junction base count of 6. As regards this clone: There is no known antigen for this receptor. No quality values exist for individual bases; no much larger clone is one base distant.

The library was produced with the immunoSEQ multiplex PCR assay. This immuneACCESS table, as held by TCRdb, lists in-frame sequences with V and J called but not all clones. Of the missing ones, under half trace to an unresolved V gene in checked studies; the others have no known cause. Recorded for this sample are about 170,000 clones; around nine tenths of them occurred a single time. Approximately 12% of the sample comes from the top ten. This chain is built from TRBV5-8 and TRBJ2-7; the central 8 bases match TRBD1. Input material: blood. The clonotype was recovered from a man younger than 40 in good health. The DNA reads as follows: TGTGCCAGCCACAGGGGGGCGTCCGAGCAGTACTTC. Protein translation: CASHRGASEQYF.